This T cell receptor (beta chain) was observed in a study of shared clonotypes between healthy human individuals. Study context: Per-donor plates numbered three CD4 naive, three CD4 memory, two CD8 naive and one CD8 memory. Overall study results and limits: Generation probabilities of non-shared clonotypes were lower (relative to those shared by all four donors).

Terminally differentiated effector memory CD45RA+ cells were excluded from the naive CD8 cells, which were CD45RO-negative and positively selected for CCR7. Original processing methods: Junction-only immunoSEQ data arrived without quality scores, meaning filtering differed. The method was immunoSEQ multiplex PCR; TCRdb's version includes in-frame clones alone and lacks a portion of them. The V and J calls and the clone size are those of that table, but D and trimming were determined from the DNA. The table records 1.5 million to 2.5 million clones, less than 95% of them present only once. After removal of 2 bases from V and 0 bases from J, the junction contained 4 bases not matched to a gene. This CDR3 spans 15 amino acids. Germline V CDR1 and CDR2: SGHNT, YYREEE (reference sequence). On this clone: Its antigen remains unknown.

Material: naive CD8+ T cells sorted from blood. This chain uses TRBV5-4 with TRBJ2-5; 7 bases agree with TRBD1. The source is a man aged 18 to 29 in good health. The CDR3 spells CASSFTGVHQETQYF. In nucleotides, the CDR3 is TGTGCCAGCAGCTTTACAGGGGTCCACCAAGAGACCCAGTACTTC.